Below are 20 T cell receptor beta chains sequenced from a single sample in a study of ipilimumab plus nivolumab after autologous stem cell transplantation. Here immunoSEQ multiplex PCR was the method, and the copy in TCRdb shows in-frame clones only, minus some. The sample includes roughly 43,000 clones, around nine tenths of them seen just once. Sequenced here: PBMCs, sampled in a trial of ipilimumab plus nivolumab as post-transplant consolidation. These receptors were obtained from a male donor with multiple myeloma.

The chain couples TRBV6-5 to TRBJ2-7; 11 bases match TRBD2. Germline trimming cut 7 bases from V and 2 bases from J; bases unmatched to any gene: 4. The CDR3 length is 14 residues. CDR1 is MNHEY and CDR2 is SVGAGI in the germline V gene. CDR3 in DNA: TGTGCCAGCACCTTGACTAGCGGGGCCTACGAGCAGTACTTC. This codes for CASTLTSGAYEQYF.

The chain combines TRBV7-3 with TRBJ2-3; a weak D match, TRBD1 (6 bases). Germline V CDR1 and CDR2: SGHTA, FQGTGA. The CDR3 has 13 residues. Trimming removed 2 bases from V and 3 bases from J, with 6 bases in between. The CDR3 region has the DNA TGTGCCAGCAGCTTACAGGGGACAGATACGCAGTATTTT. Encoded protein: CASSLQGTDTQYF.

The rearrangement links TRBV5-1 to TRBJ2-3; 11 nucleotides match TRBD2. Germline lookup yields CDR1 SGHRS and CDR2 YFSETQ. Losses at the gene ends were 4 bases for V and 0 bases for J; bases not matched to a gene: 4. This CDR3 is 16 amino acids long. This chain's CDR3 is CASSTGTSGSTDTQYF. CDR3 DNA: TGCGCCAGCAGCACCGGGACTAGCGGTAGCACAGATACGCAGTATTTT.

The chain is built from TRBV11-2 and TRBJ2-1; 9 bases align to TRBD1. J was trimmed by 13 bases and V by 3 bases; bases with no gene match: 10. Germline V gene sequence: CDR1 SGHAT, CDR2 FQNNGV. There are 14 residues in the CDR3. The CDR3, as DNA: TGTGCCAGCAGCTTCACTACAGGGGGCGATCTTCAGTTCTTC. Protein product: CASSFTTGGDLQFF.

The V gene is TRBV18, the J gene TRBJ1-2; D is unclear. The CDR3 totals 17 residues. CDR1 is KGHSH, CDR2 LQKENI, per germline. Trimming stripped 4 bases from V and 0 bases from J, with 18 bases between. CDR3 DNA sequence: TGTGCCAGCTCACAGGAAGGGAGCTCCAACTCTAACTATGGCTACACCTTC. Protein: CASSQEGSSNSNYGYTF. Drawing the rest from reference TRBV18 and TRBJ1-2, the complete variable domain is NAGVMQNPRHLVRRRGQEARLRCSPMKGHSHVYWYRQLPEEGLKFMVYLQKENIIDESGMPKERFSAEFPKEGPSILRIQQVVRGDSAAYFCASSQEGSSNSNYGYTFGSGTRLTVV.

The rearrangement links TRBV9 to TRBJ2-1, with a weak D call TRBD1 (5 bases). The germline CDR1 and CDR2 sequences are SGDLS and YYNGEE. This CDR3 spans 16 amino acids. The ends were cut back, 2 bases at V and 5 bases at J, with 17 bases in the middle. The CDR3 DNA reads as TGTGCCAGCAGCGTGTACCAGGGCCTACTGAACAATGAGCAGTTCTTC. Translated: CASSVYQGLLNNEQFF.

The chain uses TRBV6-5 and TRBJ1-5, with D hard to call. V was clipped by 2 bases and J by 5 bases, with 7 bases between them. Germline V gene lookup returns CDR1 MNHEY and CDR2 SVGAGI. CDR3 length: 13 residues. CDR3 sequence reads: CASSYELHQPQHF. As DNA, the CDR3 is TGTGCCAGCAGTTACGAGCTTCATCAGCCCCAGCATTTT.

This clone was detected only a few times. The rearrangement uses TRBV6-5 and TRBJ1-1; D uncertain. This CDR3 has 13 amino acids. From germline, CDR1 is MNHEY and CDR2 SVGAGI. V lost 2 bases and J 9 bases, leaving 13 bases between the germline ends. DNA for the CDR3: TGTGCCAGCAGTTACGACGGGCAGCTCAAAGCTTTCTTT. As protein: CASSYDGQLKAFF.

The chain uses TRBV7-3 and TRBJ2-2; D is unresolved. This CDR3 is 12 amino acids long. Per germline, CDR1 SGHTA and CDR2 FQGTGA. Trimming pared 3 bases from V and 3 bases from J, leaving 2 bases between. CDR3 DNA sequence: TGTGCCAGCAGCTTTGACACCGGGGAGCTGTTTTTT. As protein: CASSFDTGELFF.

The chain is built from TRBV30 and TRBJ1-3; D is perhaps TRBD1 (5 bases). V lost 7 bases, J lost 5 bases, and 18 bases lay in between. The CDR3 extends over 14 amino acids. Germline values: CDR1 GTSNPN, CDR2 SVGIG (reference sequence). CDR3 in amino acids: CAYTKGTTRNTIYF. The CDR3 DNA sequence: TGTGCCTACACAAAGGGGACGACGAGAAACACCATATATTTT.

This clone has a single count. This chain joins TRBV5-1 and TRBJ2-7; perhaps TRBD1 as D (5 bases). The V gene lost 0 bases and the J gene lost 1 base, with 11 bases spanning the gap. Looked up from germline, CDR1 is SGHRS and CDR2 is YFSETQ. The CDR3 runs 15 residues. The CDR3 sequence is CASSLAAGLSYEQYF. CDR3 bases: TGCGCCAGCAGCTTGGCCGCAGGGCTATCCTACGAGCAGTACTTC.

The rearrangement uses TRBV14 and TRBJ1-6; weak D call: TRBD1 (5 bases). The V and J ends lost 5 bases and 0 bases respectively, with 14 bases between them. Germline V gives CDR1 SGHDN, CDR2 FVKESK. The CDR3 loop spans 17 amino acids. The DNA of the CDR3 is TGTGCCAGCAGCAAGGGAGAGGGGAGCTCCTATAATTCACCCCTCCACTTT. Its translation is CASSKGEGSSYNSPLHF.

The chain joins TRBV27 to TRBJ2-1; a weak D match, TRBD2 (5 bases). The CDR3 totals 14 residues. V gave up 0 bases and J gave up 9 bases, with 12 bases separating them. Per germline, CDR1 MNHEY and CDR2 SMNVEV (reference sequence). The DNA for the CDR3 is TGTGCCAGCAGTTTATCGCTAGCTAATTCTGAGCAGTTCTTC. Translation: CASSLSLANSEQFF.

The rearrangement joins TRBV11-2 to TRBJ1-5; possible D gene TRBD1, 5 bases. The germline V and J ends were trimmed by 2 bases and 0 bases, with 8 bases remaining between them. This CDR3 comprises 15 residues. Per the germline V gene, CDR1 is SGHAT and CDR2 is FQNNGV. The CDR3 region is CASSLYDSSNQPQHF. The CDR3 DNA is TGTGCCAGCAGCTTATATGACAGTAGCAATCAGCCCCAGCATTTT.

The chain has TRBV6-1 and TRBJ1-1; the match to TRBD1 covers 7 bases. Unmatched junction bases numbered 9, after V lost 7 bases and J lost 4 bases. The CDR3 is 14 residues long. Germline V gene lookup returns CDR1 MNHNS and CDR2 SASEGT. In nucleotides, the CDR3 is TGTGCCAGCACCAGGACAGGAGCGGGCACTGAAGCTTTCTTT. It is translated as CASTRTGAGTEAFF.

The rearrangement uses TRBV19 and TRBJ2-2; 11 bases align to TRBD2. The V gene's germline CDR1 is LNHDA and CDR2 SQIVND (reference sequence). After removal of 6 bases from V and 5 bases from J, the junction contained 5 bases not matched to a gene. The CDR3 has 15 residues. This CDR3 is CASRLAGGPTGELFF. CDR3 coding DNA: TGTGCCAGTAGATTAGCGGGAGGGCCGACCGGGGAGCTGTTTTTT. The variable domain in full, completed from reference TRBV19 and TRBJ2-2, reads DGGITQSPKYLFRKEGQNVTLSCEQNLNHDAMYWYRQDPGQGLRLIYYSQIVNDFQKGDIAEGYSVSREKKESFPLTVTSAQKNPTAFYLCASRLAGGPTGELFFGEGSRLTVL.

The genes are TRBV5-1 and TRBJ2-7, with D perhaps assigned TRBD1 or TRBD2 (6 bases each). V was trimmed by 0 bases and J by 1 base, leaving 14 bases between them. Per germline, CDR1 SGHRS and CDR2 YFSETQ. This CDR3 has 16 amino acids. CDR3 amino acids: CASSLVGGDPSYEQYF. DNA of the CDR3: TGCGCCAGCAGCTTGGTGGGGGGCGATCCTTCCTACGAGCAGTACTTC.

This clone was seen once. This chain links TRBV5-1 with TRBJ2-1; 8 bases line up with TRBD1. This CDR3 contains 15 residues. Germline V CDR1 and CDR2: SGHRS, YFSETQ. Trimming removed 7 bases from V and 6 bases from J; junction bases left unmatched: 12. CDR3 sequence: CASFKPDRVGNEQFF. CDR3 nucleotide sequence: TGCGCCAGCTTCAAGCCGGACAGGGTAGGCAATGAGCAGTTCTTC.

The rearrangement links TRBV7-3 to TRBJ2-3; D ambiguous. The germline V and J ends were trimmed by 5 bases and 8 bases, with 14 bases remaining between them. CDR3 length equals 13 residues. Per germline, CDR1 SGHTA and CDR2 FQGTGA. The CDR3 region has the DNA TGTGCCAGCAGCCCCCCCCAGGACGGTACGCAGTATTTT. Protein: CASSPPQDGTQYF.

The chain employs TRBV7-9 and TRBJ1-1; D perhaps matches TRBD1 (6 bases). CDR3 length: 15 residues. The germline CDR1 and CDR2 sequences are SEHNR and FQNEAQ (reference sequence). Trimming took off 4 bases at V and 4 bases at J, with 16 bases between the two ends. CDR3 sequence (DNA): TGTGCCAGCAGCTCTCAGTGGGCAGGGGCCACTGAAGCTTTCTTT. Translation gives CASSSQWAGATEAFF. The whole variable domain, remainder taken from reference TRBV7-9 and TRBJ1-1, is DTGVSQNPRHKITKRGQNVTFRCDPISEHNRLYWYRQTLGQGPEFLTYFQNEAQLEKSRLLSDRFSAERPKGSFSTLEIQRTEQGDSAMYLCASSSQWAGATEAFFGQGTRLTVV.